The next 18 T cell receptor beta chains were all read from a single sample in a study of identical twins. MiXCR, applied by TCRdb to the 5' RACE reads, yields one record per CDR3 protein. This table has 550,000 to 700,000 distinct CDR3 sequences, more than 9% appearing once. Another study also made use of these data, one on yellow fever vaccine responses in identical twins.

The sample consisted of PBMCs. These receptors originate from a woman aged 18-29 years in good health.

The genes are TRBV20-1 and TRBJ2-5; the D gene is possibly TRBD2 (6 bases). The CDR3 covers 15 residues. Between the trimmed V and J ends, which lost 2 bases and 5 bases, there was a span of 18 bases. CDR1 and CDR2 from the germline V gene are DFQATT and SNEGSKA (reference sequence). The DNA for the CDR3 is TGCAGTGCTAGAAGGGAGGACACGAGGACGGAGACCCAGTACTTC. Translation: CSARREDTRTETQYF.

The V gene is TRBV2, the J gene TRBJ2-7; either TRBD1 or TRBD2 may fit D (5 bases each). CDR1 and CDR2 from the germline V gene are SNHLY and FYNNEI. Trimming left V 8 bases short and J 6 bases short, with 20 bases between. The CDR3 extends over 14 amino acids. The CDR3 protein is CASPGTELPLEQYF. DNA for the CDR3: TGTGCCAGCCCAGGGACGGAGCTGCCCCTCGAGCAGTACTTC.

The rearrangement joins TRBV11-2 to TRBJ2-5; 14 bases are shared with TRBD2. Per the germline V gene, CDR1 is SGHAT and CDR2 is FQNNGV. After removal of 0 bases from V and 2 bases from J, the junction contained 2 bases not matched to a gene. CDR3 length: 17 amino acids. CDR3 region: CASSLEGTSGGQETQYF. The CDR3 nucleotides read TGTGCCAGCAGCTTAGAGGGGACTAGCGGGGGACAAGAGACCCAGTACTTC.

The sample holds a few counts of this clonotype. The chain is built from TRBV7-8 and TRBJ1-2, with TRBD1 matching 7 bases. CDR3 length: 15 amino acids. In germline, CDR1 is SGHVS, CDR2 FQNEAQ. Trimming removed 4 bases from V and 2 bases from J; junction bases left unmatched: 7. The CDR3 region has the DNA TGTGCCAGCAGCTCCCCACTGACAGGGAACTATGGCTACACCTTC. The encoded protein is CASSSPLTGNYGYTF.

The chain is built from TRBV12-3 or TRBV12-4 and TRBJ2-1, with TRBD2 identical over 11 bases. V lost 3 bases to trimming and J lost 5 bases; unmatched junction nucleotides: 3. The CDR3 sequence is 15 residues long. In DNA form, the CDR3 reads TGTGCCAGCAGTTTGGGGACTAGCGGTGACAATGAGCAGTTCTTC. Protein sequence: CASSLGTSGDNEQFF.

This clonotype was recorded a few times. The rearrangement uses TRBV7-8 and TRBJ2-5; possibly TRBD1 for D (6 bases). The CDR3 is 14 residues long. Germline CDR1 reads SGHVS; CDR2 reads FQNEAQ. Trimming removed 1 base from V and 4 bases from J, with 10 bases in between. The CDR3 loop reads CASSLDGGLETQYF. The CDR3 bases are TGTGCCAGCAGCTTAGATGGGGGCCTAGAGACCCAGTACTTC.

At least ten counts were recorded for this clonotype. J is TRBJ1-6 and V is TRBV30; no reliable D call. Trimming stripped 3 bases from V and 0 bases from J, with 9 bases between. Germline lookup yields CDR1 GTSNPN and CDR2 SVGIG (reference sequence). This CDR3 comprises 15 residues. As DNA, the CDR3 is TGTGCCTGGAGGACGGGGAGCTCCTATAATTCACCCCTCCACTTT. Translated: CAWRTGSSYNSPLHF.

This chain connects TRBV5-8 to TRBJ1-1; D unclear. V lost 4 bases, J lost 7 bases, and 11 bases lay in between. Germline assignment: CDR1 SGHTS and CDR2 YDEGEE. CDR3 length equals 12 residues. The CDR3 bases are TGTGCCAGCAGCAAGGCGGGGTTTGAAGCTTTCTTT. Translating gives CASSKAGFEAFF.

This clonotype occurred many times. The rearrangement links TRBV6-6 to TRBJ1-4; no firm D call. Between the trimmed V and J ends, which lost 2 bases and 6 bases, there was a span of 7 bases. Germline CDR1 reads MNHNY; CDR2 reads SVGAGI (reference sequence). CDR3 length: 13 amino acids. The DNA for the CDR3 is TGTGCCAGCAGTTACGAGGGTGATGAAAAACTGTTTTTT. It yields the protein CASSYEGDEKLFF.

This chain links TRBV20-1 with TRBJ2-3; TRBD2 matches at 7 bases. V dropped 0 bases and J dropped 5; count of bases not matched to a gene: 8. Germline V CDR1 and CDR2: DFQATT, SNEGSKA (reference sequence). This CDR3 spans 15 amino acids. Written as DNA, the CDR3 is TGCAGTGCTAGAGAGTCGGCGGGAGCTGGAGATACGCAGTATTTT. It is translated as CSARESAGAGDTQYF.

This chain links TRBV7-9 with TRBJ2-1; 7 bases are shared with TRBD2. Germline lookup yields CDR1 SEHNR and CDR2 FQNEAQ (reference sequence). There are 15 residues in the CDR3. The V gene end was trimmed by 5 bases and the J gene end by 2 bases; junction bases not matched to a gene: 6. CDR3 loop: CASSARLATYNEQFF. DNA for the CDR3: TGTGCCAGCAGCGCCAGACTAGCAACCTACAATGAGCAGTTCTTC.

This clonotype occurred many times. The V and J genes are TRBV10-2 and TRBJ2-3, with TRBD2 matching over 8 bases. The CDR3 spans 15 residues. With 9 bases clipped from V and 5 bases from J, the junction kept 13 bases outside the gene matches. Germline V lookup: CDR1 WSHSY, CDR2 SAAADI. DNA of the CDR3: TGCGCCAGTAAAGTCGGGGGGGCCTTTGGAGATACGCAGTATTTT. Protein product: CASKVGGAFGDTQYF.

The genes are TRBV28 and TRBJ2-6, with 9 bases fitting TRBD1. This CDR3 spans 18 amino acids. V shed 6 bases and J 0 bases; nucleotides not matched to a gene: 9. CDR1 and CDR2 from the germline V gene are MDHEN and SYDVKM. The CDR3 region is CASRPIQGAVSGANVLTF. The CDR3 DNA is TGTGCCAGCAGACCGATACAGGGGGCGGTCTCTGGGGCCAACGTCCTGACTTTC.

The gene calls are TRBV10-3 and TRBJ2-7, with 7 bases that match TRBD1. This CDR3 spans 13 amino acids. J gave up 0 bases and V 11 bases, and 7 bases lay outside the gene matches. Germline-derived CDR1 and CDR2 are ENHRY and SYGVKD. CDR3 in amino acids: CAVGRDSSYEQYF. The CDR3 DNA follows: TGTGCCGTCGGAAGGGACAGCTCCTACGAGCAGTACTTC.

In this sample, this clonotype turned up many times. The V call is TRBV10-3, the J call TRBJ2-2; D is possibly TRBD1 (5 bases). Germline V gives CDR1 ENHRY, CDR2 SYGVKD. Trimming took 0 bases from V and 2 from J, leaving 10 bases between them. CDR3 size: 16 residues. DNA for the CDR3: TGTGCCATCAGTGAGTCGCGACAGCTTAACACCGGGGAGCTGTTTTTT. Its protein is CAISESRQLNTGELFF.

The CDR3: CASSQDRTSGAYNEQFF. CDR3 nucleotide sequence: TGCGCCAGCAGCCAAGATAGGACTAGCGGAGCTTACAATGAGCAGTTCTTC. This chain uses TRBV4-3 with TRBJ2-1; 10 positions agree with TRBD2. Germline assignment: CDR1 LGHNA and CDR2 YSLEER. With V trimmed by 0 bases and J by 4 bases, 6 bases remained unmatched. CDR3 length: 17 residues.

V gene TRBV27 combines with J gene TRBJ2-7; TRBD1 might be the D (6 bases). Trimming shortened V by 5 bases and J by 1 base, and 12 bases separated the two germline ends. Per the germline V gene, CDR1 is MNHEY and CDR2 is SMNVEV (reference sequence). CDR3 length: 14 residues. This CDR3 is CASSRLQGSYEQYF. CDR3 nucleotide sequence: TGTGCCAGCAGTCGTTTACAGGGTTCCTACGAGCAGTACTTC.

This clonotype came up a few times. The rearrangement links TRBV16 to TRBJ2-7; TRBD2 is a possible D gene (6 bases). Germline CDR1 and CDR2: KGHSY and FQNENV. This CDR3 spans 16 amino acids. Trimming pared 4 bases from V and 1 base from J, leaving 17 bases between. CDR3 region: CASSRTEGSQSYEQYF. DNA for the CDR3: TGTGCCAGCAGCCGGACGGAGGGCTCGCAATCCTACGAGCAGTACTTC. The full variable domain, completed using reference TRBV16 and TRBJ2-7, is GEEVAQTPKHLVRGEGQKAKLYCAPIKGHSYVFWYQQVLKNEFKFLISFQNENVFDETGMPKERFSAKCLPNSPCSLEIQATKLEDSAVYFCASSRTEGSQSYEQYFGPGTRLTVT.